This T cell receptor beta chain was identified during a study of T cells in Graves' hyperthyroidism and ophthalmopathy. V was pared by 0 bases and J by 1 base, with 8 bases of the junction left unmatched. CDR1 and CDR2 from the germline V gene are MNHEY and SMNVEV (reference sequence). The CDR3 loop spans 18 amino acids. TCR beta CDR3 regions were amplified from RNA transcripts. HTBI primers drove first-round RT-PCR of the TCR CDR3. TCRdb fed the multiplex PCR reads into MiXCR, producing one record per CDR3 protein. The table records approximately 600,000 distinct CDR3 sequences, around 20% of them present only once. A Clinical Activity Score of at least 3, a NOSPECS grade of at least 4 and a duration under 3 months were recorded in the ophthalmopathy patients. The study excluded patients with uncontrolled infection, other autoimmune disease, pregnancy or lactation. Diagnostic decisions used clinical symptoms, serum thyroxine and TRAb, thyroid ultrasound and orbital computed tomography. PBMCs came from around 9.7 ml fresh peripheral blood.

The chain employs TRBV27 and TRBJ1-1, with TRBD1 matching 10 bases. Sequencing was carried out using blood. The sequence was collected from a man aged 25-40 years with Graves' ophthalmopathy. CDR3 sequence reads: CASSLSSPGTGANTEAFF. CDR3 nucleotide sequence: TGTGCCAGCAGTTTATCCTCCCCTGGGACAGGGGCGAACACTGAAGCTTTCTTT.